Given below is one TCR beta chain in context. The specificity of this receptor is unknown. Per-base qualities were not stored, and no clone one base away is much larger. This entry is derived from a study of chemoradiotherapy in HPV16-positive cancers (dated by TCRdb to 2022 to 2024). A note on the overall study: Using functional T-cell assays on cells from a couple of HPV16-positive patients, the researchers defined candidate HPV-specific T-cell clones and common TCR motifs. The study set out to ask whether T-cell immunity against the HPV oncoproteins E6 and E7 changes over the course of chemoradiotherapy and whether that immunity affects survival. TCR repertoires from 86 patients with HPV-related cancers were then used to track the candidate HPV-specific TCRs and motifs. Study-level results and caveats: Among HPV16-positive patients, expansion of HPV-responsive T cells during chemoradiotherapy was associated with better recurrence-free survival. The functional definition of HPV-specific T cells came from only a couple of HPV16-positive patients, and the survival association was reported for HPV16-positive patients. Expansion of candidate HPV-specific clones and E7-related TCR motifs was observed in the tumor microenvironment during treatment, whereas no such expansion was observed for non-HPV-specific T cells.

Receptors were amplified or captured by the immunoSEQ multiplex PCR assay. TCRdb mirrors the immuneACCESS table, restricted to in-frame sequences. Some clones are absent from its copies; in checked studies, under half trace to an unresolved V gene, and the reason for the others is unknown. The sample table contains some 15,000 clones; only one count was recorded for 70% to 80% of them. The top ten clonotypes cover about 1.3% of the sample. V and J are trimmed by 0 bases and 3 bases, and the gene matches miss 2 bases of the junction. The CDR3 runs 15 residues from the cysteine to the phenylalanine. Solely the CDR3 DNA is kept, with 45 bases framed from the first base. From the germline V gene, CDR1 is SGHDT and CDR2 is YYEEEE. Repertoires were sampled repeatedly over the course of chemoradiotherapy, so clonal expansion could be followed in the tumor microenvironment.

This TCR derives from a human donor with HPV-associated anogenital cancer. The V gene is TRBV5-6 and the J gene is TRBJ2-2, with TRBD1 identical over 7 junction bases. This material was acquired from a patient who underwent chemoradiotherapy. This receptor carries the CDR3 CASSLGGQYTGELFF. The bases are TGTGCCAGCAGCTTGGGGGGACAGTACACCGGGGAGCTGTTTTTT.